This is a list of T cell receptor beta chains from one sample in a study of T-cell reconstitution after alpha-beta-depleted transplantation in children. From the PCR reads, TCRdb called clonotypes with MiXCR, one entry per CDR3 protein. The sample records approximately 400,000 distinct CDR3 sequences, approximately 10% being singletons. This specimen was PBMCs from the stem cell graft donor, taken from the stem cell graft. These receptors originate from a human donor who donated a stem cell graft to a child with acute myeloid leukemia. CDR3s include the opening cysteine and the closing phenylalanine or tryptophan. Each record gives: V gene, clone size, D gene, J gene, CDR3 protein, CDR3 DNA. D genes are given only for firm matches. Clone size is given for some rows only: seen once, a few or many times, or a class if the clone is expanded.

TRBV7-9	few	-	TRBJ2-5	CASSQTTGLQETQYF	TGTGCCAGCAGCCAAACGACAGGACTCCAAGAGACCCAGTACTTC
TRBV20-1	-	TRBD1	TRBJ2-2	CSASRDSGTGELFF	TGCAGTGCTAGCCGGGACAGTGGCACCGGGGAGCTGTTTTTT
TRBV7-9	-	TRBD1	TRBJ2-7	CASSAQGQTYEQYF	TGTGCCAGCAGCGCCCAGGGACAGACCTACGAGCAGTACTTC
TRBV10-3	-	TRBD2	TRBJ2-1	CATGTSGGDSSYNEQFF	TGTGCCACCGGGACTAGCGGGGGGGATAGCTCCTACAATGAGCAGTTCTTC
TRBV5-1	-	-	TRBJ2-3	CAILAASADTQYF	TGCGCCATCCTCGCCGCGTCCGCCGATACGCAGTATTTT
TRBV20-1	few	TRBD2	TRBJ2-1	CSAPGLTTNEQFF	TGCAGTGCTCCGGGACTAACAACCAATGAGCAGTTCTTC
TRBV20-1	few	-	TRBJ1-2	CSAGGNYGYTF	TGCAGCGCAGGTGGGAATTATGGCTACACCTTC
TRBV7-6	-	TRBD2	TRBJ2-5	CASSHRLADARETQYF	TGTGCCAGCAGCCACCGACTAGCCGACGCGCGAGAGACCCAGTACTTC
TRBV15	-	TRBD2	TRBJ2-7	CATPGGERSYEQYF	TGTGCCACCCCCGGGGGGGAGAGGTCCTACGAGCAGTACTTC
TRBV29-1	-	-	TRBJ2-5	CSVEGLGETQYF	TGCAGCGTTGAAGGGCTCGGTGAGACCCAGTACTTC
TRBV11-2	few	TRBD2	TRBJ2-5	CASSPRQREQYF	TGTGCCAGCAGCCCCAGACAGCGGGAACAATACTTC
TRBV29-1	few	TRBD2	TRBJ2-1	CSVERVRAGGPHEQFF	TGCAGCGTTGAAAGGGTCCGAGCGGGAGGGCCCCATGAGCAGTTCTTC
TRBV20-1	-	TRBD2	TRBJ2-5	CSALGGGRGTQYF	TGCAGTGCCTTGGGGGGGGGTCGTGGGACCCAGTACTTC
TRBV7-3	many	TRBD2	TRBJ2-2	CASSPIAGTNTGELFF	TGTGCCAGCAGCCCAATAGCGGGAACGAACACCGGGGAGCTGTTTTTT
TRBV7-9	few	-	TRBJ2-7	CASSLVGTGIVYEQYF	TGTGCCAGCAGCCTAGTGGGCACAGGGATAGTCTACGAGCAGTACTTC
TRBV4-1	few	-	TRBJ2-5	CASSQSSQYQETQYF	TGCGCCAGCAGCCAGAGTAGCCAGTACCAAGAGACCCAGTACTTC
TRBV30	few	TRBD1	TRBJ1-2	CASPDRGGYTF	TGTGCCTCACCGGACAGGGGCGGCTACACCTTC
TRBV24-1	-	-	TRBJ2-1	CATSFAGEQFF	TGTGCCACCAGTTTCGCGGGTGAGCAGTTCTTC
TRBV10-1	few	TRBD1	TRBJ2-2	CASSESTGQGAGELFF	TGCGCCAGCAGTGAGTCAACAGGACAGGGGGCCGGGGAGCTGTTTTTT
TRBV29-1	many	-	TRBJ2-5	CSVGGGQETQYF	TGCAGCGTTGGTGGTGGCCAAGAGACCCAGTACTTC
TRBV14	-	TRBD2	TRBJ2-1	CASSRSAGGLDEQFF	TGTGCCAGCAGCCGGTCAGCGGGAGGGTTGGATGAGCAGTTCTTC
TRBV20-1	-	-	TRBJ2-5	CSATLVGETQYF	TGCAGTGCCACACTAGTCGGAGAGACCCAGTACTTC
TRBV12-3/TRBV12-4	many	-	TRBJ1-3	CASSFGQRGNTIYF	TGTGCCAGCAGCTTCGGGCAGCGGGGGAACACCATATATTTT
TRBV20-1	few	TRBD2	TRBJ2-1	CSARRRGEGRLIEQFF	TGCAGTGCGCGCCGCCGGGGGGAGGGCCGGTTAATTGAGCAGTTCTTC
TRBV20-1	-	TRBD2	TRBJ2-3	CSATPGLGEFDTQYF	TGCAGTGCAACTCCGGGACTAGGGGAGTTTGATACGCAGTATTTT
TRBV12-3/TRBV12-4	-	TRBD1	TRBJ2-1	CASSSPGGRGHNEQFF	TGTGCCAGCAGTTCTCCAGGGGGCCGGGGGCACAATGAGCAGTTCTTC
TRBV20-1	many	-	TRBJ1-1	CVYIQPGSKGAFF	TGCGTCTACATCCAACCGGGGTCAAAGGGAGCTTTCTTT
TRBV5-1	few	-	TRBJ2-7	CASSVDGTYEQYF	TGCGCCAGCAGCGTCGACGGTACCTACGAGCAGTACTTC
TRBV20-1	-	-	TRBJ1-5	CSANQGLSQPHHF	TGCAGTGCTAACCAGGGTTTGAGTCAGCCCCACCATTTT
TRBV11-2	many	TRBD2	TRBJ2-4	CASSLDPGLAGLYF	TGTGCCAGCAGCTTAGACCCCGGACTAGCGGGATTGTACTTC
TRBV5-1	many	TRBD1	TRBJ2-5	CASSLGQGETQYF	TGTGCCAGCAGCCTCGGACAGGGAGAGACCCAGTACTTC
TRBV7-8	-	-	TRBJ2-2	CASSLATGTETGELFF	TGTGCCAGCAGCTTAGCAACCGGGACGGAAACCGGGGAGCTGTTTTTT
TRBV9	few	TRBD1	TRBJ2-1	CASSSSQGAQRHEQFF	TGTGCCAGCAGCTCTTCACAGGGGGCACAACGCCATGAGCAGTTCTTC
TRBV6-6	many	-	TRBJ2-7	CASSYFAGVEQYF	TGTGCCAGCAGTTACTTTGCAGGGGTCGAGCAGTACTTC
TRBV5-5	many	TRBD1	TRBJ2-7	CASSPTGVSYEQYF	TGTGCCAGCAGCCCAACAGGGGTCTCCTACGAGCAGTACTTC
TRBV3-1	-	-	TRBJ2-1	CASTNSASSYNEQFF	TGTGCCAGCACCAACAGCGCCAGCTCCTACAATGAGCAGTTCTTC
TRBV7-9	-	-	TRBJ2-7	CASSFPGPFNEQYF	TGTGCCAGCAGCTTTCCGGGGCCTTTCAACGAGCAGTACTTC
TRBV6-5	-	TRBD2	TRBJ2-7	CASTLLLAGGLLREQYF	TGTGCCAGCACCTTACTACTAGCGGGAGGGCTCCTGCGCGAGCAGTACTTC
TRBV20-1	-	-	TRBJ2-7	CSARGRQLGYEQYF	TGCAGTGCTAGAGGTCGCCAGTTAGGGTACGAGCAGTACTTC
TRBV7-8	-	-	TRBJ2-7	CASSLADGSGEQYF	TGTGCCAGCAGCTTAGCGGACGGCTCAGGCGAGCAGTACTTC
TRBV29-1	-	-	TRBJ1-3	CSASPGDTIYF	TGCAGCGCCTCTCCGGGGGACACCATATATTTT
TRBV27	-	-	TRBJ2-6	CASSLSSFGANVLTF	TGTGCCAGCAGTTTATCCTCCTTCGGGGCCAACGTCCTGACTTTC
TRBV18	-	-	TRBJ2-7	CASSQQDYEQYF	TGTGCCAGCTCACAACAGGACTACGAGCAGTACTTC
TRBV9	once	TRBD1	TRBJ2-1	CASSPNTPTGTGAYNEHFF	TGTGCCAGCAGCCCTAATACGCCTACCGGGACAGGGGCCTACAATGAGCACTTCTTC
TRBV12-3/TRBV12-4	few	-	TRBJ2-6	CASSFPDRQLSGANVLTF	TGTGCCAGCTCCTTTCCGGACAGACAACTCTCTGGGGCCAACGTCCTGACTTTC
TRBV7-2	-	TRBD1	TRBJ2-5	CASRRTGIPTPQETQYF	TGTGCCAGCAGAAGGACAGGCATACCTACTCCCCAAGAGACCCAGTACTTC
TRBV10-3	few	TRBD1	TRBJ1-5	CAISESLGGLGESQPQHF	TGTGCCATCAGTGAGTCGTTAGGGGGCTTAGGGGAGTCTCAGCCCCAGCATTTT
TRBV5-1	-	TRBD1	TRBJ2-3	CASSPRGLITDTQYF	TGCGCCAGCAGCCCCAGGGGGCTGATCACAGATACGCAGTATTTT
TRBV5-1	few	-	TRBJ1-1	CASSLVAGQTEAFF	TGCGCCAGCAGCTTGGTCGCAGGGCAGACTGAAGCTTTCTTT
TRBV7-3	-	TRBD1	TRBJ2-7	CASSLGTGGLLNEQYF	TGTGCCAGCAGCTTAGGGACAGGGGGGTTACTCAACGAGCAGTACTTC
TRBV27	few	-	TRBJ2-1	CASSLAYYNEQFF	TGTGCCAGCAGTTTAGCCTATTACAATGAGCAGTTCTTC
TRBV7-8	many	TRBD1	TRBJ2-4	CASSTRPDRADIQYF	TGTGCCAGCAGCACCCGACCGGACAGGGCGGACATTCAGTACTTC
TRBV19	-	-	TRBJ2-7	CASRTGGAEAYEQYF	TGTGCCAGTAGAACCGGAGGGGCCGAAGCATACGAGCAGTACTTC